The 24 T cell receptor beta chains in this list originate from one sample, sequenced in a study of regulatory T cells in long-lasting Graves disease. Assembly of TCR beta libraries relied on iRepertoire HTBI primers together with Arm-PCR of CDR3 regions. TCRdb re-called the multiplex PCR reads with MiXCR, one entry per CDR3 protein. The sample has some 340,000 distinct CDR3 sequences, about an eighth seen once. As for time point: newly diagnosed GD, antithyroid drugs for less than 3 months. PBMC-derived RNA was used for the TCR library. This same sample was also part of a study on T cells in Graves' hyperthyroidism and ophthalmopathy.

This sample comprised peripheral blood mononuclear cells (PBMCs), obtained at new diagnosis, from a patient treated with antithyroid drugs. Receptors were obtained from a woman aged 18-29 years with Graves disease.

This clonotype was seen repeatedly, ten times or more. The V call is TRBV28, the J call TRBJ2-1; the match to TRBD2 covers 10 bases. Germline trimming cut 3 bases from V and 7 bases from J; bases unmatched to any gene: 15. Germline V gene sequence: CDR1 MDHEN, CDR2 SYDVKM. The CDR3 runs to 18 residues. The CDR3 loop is CASSFQRFFTSGANEQFF. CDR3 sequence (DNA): TGTGCCAGCAGTTTTCAGCGTTTCTTTACTAGCGGGGCGAATGAGCAGTTCTTC.

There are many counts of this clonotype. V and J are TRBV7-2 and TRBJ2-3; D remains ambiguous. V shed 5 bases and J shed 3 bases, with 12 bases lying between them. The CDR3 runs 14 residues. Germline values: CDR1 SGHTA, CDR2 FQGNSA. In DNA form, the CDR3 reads TGTGCCAGCAGCCCATTTGTTGGTACAGATACGCAGTATTTT. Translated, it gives CASSPFVGTDTQYF. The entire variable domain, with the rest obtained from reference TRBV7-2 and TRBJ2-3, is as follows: GAGVSQSPSNKVTEKGKDVELRCDPISGHTALYWYRQSLGQGLEFLIYFQGNSAPDKSGLPSDRFSAERTGGSVSTLTIQRTQQEDSAVYLCASSPFVGTDTQYFGPGTRLTVL.

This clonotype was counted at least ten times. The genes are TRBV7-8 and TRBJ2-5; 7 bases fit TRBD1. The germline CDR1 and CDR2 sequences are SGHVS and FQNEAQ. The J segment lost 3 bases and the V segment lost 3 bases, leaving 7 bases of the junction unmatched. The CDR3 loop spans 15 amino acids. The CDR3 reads CASSFTPGTEETQYF. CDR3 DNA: TGTGCCAGCAGCTTCACCCCCGGGACAGAAGAGACCCAGTACTTC.

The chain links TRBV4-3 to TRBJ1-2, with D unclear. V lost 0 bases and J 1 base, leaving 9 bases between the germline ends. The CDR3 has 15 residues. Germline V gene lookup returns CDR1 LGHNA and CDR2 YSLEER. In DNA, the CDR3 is TGCGCCAGCAGCCAAGAAAGCGAGGTTAACTATGGCTACACCTTC. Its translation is CASSQESEVNYGYTF.

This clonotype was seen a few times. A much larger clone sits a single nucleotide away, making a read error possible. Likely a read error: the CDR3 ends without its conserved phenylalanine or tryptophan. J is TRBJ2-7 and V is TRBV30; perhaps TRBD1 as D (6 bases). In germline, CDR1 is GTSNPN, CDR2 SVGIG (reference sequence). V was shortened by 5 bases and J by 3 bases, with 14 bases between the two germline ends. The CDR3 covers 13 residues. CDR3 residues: CAWSRDIDYEQYL. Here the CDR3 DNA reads TGTGCCTGGTCCCGGGACATAGACTACGAGCAGTACCTC.

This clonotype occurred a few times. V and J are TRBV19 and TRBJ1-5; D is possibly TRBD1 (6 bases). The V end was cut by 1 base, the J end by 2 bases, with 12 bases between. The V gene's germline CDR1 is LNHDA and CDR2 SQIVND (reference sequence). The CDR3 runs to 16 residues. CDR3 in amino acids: CASSIGWGAGNQPQHF. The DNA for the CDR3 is TGTGCCAGTAGTATAGGATGGGGGGCTGGCAATCAGCCCCAGCATTTT.

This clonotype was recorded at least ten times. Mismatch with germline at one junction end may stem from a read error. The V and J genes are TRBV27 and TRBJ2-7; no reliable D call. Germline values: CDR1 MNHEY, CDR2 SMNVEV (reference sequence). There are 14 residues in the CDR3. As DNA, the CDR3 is TGTGCGAGCATGGTCTTGGCGAGACCAAGAGAGCAGTACTTC. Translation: CASMVLARPREQYF.

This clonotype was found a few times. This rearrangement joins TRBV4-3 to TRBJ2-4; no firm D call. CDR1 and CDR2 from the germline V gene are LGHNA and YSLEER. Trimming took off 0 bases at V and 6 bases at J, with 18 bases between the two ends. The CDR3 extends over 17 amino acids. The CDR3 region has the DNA TGCGCCAGCAGCCAAGATGGATTATTAGGCAGGACAAACATTCAGTACTTC. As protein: CASSQDGLLGRTNIQYF.

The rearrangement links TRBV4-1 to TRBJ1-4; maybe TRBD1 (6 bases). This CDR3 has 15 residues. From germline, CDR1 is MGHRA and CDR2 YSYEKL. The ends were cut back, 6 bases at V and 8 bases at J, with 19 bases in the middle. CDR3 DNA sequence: TGCGCCAGCAGTCTCCTGACAGGCGTTTGGGAAAAACTGTTTTTT. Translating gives CASSLLTGVWEKLFF.

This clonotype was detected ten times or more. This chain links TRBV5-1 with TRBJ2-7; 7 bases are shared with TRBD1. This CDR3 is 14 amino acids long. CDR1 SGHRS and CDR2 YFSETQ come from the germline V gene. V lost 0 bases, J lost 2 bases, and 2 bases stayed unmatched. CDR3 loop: CASSLEGTAYEQYF. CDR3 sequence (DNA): TGCGCCAGCAGCTTGGAAGGGACAGCCTACGAGCAGTACTTC.

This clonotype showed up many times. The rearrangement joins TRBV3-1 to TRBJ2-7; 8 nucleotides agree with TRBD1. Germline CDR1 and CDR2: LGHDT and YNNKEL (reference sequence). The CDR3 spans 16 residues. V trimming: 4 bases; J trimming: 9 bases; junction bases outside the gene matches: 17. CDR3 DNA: TGTGCCAGCAGCCCCGATTCGTGGGACAGGATTGAAGCGCAGTACTTC. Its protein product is CASSPDSWDRIEAQYF.

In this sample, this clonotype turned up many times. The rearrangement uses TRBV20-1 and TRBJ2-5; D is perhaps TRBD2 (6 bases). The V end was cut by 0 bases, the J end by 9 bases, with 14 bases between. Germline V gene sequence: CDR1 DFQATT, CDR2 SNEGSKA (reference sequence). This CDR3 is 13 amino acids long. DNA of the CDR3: TGCAGTGCTAGAGATGCGGGAATCGAGGCCCAGTACTTC. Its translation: CSARDAGIEAQYF.

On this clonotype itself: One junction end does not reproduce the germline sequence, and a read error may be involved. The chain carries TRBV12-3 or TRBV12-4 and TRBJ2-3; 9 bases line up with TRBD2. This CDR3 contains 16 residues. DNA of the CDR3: TGTGCCAGCGATACTAACCCGACTAGCGGCACAGATATGCAGTATTTT. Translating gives CASDTNPTSGTDMQYF.

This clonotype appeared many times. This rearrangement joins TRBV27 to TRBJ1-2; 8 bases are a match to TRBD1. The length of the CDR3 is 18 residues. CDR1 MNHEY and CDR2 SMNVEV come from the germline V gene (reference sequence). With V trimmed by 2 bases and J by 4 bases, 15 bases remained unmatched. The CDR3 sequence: CASSLVSPTGGLTYGYTF. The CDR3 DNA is TGTGCCAGCAGTTTAGTTTCCCCTACAGGGGGGCTGACCTATGGCTACACCTTC.

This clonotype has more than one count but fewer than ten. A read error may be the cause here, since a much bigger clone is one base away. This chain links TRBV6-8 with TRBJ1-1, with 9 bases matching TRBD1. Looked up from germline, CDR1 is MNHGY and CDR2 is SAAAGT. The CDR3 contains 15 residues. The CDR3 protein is CTSSWDRDVNTEAFF. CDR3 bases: TGTACCAGCAGCTGGGACAGGGATGTGAACACTGAAGCTTTCTTT.

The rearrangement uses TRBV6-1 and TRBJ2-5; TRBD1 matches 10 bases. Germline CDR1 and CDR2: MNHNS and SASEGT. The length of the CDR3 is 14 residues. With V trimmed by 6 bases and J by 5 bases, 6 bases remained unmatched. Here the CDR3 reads CASSPTGGLETQYF. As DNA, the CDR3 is TGTGCCAGCAGCCCGACAGGGGGCTTGGAGACCCAGTACTTC.

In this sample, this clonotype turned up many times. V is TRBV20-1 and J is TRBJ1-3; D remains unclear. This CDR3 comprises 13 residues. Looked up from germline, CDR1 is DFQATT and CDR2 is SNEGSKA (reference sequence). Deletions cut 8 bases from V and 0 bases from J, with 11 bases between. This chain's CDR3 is CSTPSLSGNTIYF. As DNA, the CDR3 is TGCAGTACCCCTTCCCTCTCTGGAAACACCATATATTTT.

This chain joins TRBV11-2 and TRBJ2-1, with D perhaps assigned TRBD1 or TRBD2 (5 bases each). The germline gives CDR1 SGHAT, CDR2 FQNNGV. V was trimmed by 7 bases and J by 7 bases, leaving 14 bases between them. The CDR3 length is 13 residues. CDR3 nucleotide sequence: TGTGCCAGCATTCCCCAAGAGGGGAATGAGCAGTTCTTC. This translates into CASIPQEGNEQFF. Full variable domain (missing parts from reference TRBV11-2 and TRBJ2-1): EAGVAQSPRYKIIEKRQSVAFWCNPISGHATLYWYQQILGQGPKLLIQFQNNGVVDDSQLPKDRFSAERLKGVDSTLKIQPAKLEDSAVYLCASIPQEGNEQFFGPGTRLTVL.

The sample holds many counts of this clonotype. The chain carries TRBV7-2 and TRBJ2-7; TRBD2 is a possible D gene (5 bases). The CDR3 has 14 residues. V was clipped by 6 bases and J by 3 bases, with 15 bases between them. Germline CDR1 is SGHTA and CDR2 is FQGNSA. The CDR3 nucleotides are TGTGCCAGCAGTCACCGGGATTACGGCTACGAGCAGTACTTC. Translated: CASSHRDYGYEQYF.

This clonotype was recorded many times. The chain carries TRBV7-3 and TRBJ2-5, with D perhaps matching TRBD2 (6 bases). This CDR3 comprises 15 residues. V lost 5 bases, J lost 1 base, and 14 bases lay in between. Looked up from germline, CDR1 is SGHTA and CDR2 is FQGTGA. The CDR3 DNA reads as TGTGCCAGCAGCCCCTACCCGACTAGCCAAGAGACCCAGTACTTC. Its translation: CASSPYPTSQETQYF.

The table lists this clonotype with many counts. The CDR3, as DNA: TGCAGCGTTGCGGGACTAGCGGCCTCTGGCACAGATACGCAGTATTTT. Its protein product is CSVAGLAASGTDTQYF. The J gene is TRBJ2-3, the V gene TRBV29-1; 11 nucleotides match TRBD2. V dropped 4 bases and J dropped 1; count of bases not matched to a gene: 7. The CDR3 loop spans 16 amino acids. CDR1 and CDR2 (germline): SQVTM, ANQGSEA.

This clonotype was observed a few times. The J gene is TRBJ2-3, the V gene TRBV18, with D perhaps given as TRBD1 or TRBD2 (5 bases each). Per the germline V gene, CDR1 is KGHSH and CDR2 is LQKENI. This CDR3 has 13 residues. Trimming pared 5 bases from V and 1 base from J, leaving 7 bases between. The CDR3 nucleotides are TGTGCCAGCTCAATGGGGGGCACAGATACGCAGTATTTT. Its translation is CASSMGGTDTQYF.

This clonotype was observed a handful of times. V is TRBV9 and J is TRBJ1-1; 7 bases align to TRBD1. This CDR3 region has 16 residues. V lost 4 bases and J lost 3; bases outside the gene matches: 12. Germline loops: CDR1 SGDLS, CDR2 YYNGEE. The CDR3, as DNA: TGTGCCAGCAGCACCTCATCGACAGGGAGGGACACTGAAGCTTTCTTT. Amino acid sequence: CASSTSSTGRDTEAFF.

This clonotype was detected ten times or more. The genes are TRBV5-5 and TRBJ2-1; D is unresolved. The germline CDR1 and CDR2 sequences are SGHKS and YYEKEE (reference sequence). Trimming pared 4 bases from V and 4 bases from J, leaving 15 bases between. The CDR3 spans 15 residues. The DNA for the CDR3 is TGTGCCAGCAGCCTGACAATCGGACCTTACAATGAGCAGTTCTTC. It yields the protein CASSLTIGPYNEQFF. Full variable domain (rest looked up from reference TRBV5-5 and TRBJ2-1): DAGVTQSPTHLIKTRGQQVTLRCSPISGHKSVSWYQQVLGQGPQFIFQYYEKEERGRGNFPDRFSARQFPNYSSELNVNALLLGDSALYLCASSLTIGPYNEQFFGPGTRLTVL.